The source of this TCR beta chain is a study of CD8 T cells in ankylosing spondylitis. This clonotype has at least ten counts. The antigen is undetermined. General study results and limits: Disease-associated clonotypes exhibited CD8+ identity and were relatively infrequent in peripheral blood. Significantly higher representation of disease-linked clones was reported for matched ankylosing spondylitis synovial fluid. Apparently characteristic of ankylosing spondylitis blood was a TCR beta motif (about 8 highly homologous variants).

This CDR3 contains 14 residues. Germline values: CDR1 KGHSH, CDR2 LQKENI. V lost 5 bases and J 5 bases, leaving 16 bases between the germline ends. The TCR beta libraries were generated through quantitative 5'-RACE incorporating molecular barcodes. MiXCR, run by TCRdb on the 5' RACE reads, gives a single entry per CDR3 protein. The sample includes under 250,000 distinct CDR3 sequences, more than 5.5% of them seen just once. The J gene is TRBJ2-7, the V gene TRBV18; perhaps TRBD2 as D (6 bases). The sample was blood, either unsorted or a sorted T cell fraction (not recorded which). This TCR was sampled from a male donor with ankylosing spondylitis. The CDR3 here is CASSGRGGLNEQYF. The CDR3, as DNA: TGTGCCAGCTCAGGGCGGGGTGGACTAAACGAGCAGTACTTC.